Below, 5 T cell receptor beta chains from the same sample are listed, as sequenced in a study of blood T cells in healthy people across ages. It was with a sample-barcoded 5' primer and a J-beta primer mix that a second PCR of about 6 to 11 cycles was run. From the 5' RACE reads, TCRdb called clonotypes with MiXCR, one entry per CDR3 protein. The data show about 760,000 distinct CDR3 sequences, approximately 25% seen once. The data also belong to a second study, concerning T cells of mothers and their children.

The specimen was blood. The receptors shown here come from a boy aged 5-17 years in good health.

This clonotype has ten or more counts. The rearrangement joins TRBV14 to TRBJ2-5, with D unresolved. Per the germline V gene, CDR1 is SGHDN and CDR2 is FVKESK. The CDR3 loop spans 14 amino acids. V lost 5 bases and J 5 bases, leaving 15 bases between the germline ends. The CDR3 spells CASSDTRQVETQYF. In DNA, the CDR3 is TGTGCCAGCAGCGATACACGCCAGGTGGAGACCCAGTACTTC.

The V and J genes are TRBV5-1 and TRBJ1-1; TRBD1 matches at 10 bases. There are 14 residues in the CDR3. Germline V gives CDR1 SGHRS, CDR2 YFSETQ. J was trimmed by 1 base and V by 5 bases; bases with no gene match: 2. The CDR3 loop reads CASRGQGENTEAFF. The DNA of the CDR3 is TGCGCCAGCAGAGGACAGGGGGAGAACACTGAAGCTTTCTTT. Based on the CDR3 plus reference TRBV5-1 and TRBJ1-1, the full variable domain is KAGVTQTPRYLIKTRGQQVTLSCSPISGHRSVSWYQQTPGQGLQFLFEYFSETQRNKGNFPGRFSGRQFSNSRSEMNVSTLELGDSALYLCASRGQGENTEAFFGQGTRLTVV.

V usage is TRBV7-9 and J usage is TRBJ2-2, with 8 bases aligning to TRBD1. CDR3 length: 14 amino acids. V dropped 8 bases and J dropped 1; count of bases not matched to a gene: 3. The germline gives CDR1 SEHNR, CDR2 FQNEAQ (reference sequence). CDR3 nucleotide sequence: TGTGCCAGCGTGGGGACAGGGAACACCGGGGAGCTGTTTTTT. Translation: CASVGTGNTGELFF.

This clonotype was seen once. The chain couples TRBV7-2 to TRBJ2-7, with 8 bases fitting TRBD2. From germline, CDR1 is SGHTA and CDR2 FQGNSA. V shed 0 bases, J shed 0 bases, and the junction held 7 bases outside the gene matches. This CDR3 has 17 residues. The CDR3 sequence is CASSLARGGRSSYEQYF. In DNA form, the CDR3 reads TGTGCCAGCAGCTTAGCTCGGGGCGGGAGGAGCTCCTACGAGCAGTACTTC.

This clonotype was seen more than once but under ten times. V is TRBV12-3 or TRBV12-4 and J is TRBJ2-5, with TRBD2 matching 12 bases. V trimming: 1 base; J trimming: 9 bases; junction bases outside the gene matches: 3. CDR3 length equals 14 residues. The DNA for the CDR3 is TGTGCCAGCAGTTTAGTCGCTAGCGGGGGGGCCCAGTACTTC. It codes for CASSLVASGGAQYF.